This T cell receptor (beta chain) originates from a study of identical twins. CDR1 KGHDR and CDR2 SFDVKD come from the germline V gene. J was trimmed by 3 bases and V by 3 bases; bases with no gene match: 9. The CDR3 extends over 17 amino acids. TCRdb re-analysed the 5' RACE reads in MiXCR, keeping a single row per CDR3 protein. The sample consists of approximately 300,000 distinct CDR3 sequences, over 8.5% of them appearing once. This sample was shared with a second study, whose subject was yellow fever vaccine responses in identical twins.

The source of this sequence is a woman under 30 in good health. This sequence joins TRBV24-1 and TRBJ2-1; 8 bases line up with TRBD2. Input material: CD8+ T cells sorted from blood. The CDR3 DNA is TGTGCCACCAGTGATCCCCAGCGGGGGAGATACTACAATGAGCAGTTCTTC. The encoded protein is CATSDPQRGRYYNEQFF.